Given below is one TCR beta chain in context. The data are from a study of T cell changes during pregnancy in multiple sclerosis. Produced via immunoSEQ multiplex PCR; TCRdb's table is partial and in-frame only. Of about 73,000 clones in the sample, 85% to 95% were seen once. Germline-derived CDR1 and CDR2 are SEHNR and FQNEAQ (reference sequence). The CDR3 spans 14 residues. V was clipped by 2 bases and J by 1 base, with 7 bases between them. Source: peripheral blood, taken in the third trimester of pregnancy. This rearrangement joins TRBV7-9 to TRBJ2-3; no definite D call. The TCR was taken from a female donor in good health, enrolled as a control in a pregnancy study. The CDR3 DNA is TGTGCCAGCAGCTTATCGGGTGGCACAGATACGCAGTATTTT. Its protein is CASSLSGGTDTQYF.